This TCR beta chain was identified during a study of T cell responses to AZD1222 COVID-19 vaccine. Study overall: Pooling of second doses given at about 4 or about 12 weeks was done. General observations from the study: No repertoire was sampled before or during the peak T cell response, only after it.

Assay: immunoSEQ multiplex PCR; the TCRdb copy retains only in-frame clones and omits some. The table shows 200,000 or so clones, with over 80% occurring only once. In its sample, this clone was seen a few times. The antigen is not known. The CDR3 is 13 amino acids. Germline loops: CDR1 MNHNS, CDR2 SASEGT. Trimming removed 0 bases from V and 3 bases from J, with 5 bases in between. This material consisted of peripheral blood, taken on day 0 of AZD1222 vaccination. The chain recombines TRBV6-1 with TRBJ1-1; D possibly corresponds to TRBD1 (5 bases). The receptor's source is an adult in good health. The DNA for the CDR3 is TGTGCCAGCAGTGAAGCGGGACACACTGAAGCTTTCTTT. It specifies CASSEAGHTEAFF.